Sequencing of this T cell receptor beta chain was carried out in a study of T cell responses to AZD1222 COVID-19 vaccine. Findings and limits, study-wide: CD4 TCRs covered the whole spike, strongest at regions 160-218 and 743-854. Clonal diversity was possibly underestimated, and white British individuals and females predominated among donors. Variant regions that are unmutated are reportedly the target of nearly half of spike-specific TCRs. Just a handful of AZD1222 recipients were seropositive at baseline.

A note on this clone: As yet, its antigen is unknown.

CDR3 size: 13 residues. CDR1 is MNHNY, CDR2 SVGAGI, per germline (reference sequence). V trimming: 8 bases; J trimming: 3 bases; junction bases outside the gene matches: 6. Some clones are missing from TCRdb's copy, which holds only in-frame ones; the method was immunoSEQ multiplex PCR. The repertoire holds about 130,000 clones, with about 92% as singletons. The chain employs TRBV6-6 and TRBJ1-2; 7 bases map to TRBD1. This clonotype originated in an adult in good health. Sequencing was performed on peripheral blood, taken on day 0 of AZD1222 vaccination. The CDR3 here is CASSTGADYGYTF. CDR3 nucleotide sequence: TGTGCCAGCTCCACAGGGGCTGACTATGGCTACACCTTC.